Reported below is one TCR beta chain. As originally analysed: By means of reference gene primer amplification, nucleated cell counts were estimated. This table comes from immunoSEQ multiplex PCR, and its TCRdb copy is limited to in-frame clones, with some not included. The DNA was the basis for D and trimming; V, J and clone size are from that table. The data hold around 250,000 clones, with 85% to 90% observed a single time. Ages ranged from about 18 to 89 years, with residence in 20 to 30 US areas. The study assigned cohorts using participant-reported clinical history. This sample was included in a study of blood T cell repertoires in COVID-19. Study-wide context: Sites in the United States, Italy and Spain provided acute and convalescent COVID-19 samples.

CDR1 is MNHEY and CDR2 is SMNVEV in the germline V gene (reference sequence). The CDR3 spans 14 residues. Trimming removed 5 bases at V and 3 bases at J, with 11 bases between. The J gene is TRBJ1-5, the V gene TRBV27; D is possibly TRBD1 (6 bases). The specimen was PBMCs or T cells enriched from blood (not recorded which). The source of this sequence is a woman aged 30 to 39 with acute COVID-19. DNA for the CDR3: TGTGCCAGCAGTCCCACGGGACACAATCAGCCCCAGCATTTT. The encoded protein is CASSPTGHNQPQHF.